A single sample gave rise to the 28 T cell receptor beta chains below, sequenced in a study of PD-1 blockade in classical Hodgkin lymphoma. Repertoires were generated with immunoSEQ multiplex PCR, while TCRdb's copy carries only in-frame clones and drops some. The profile shows 55,000 to 80,000 clones, about 93% of them singletons. Following autologous stem cell transplantation, relapse occurred in every patient, and exposure to brentuximab vedotin varied. Sequences were derived from peripheral blood mononuclear cells (PBMCs), sampled at baseline. These receptors originate from a human donor with classical Hodgkin lymphoma.

This rearrangement joins TRBV4-1 to TRBJ2-5; no firm D call. The DNA end is a closer match to TRBJ2-7, so the J assignment may be wrong. The CDR3 is made up of 14 amino acids. Germline V gene sequence: CDR1 MGHRA, CDR2 YSYEKL. For the CDR3, the DNA is TGCGCCAGCAGCCAGATGATCCACTCCTACGAGCAGTACTTC. The encoded protein is CASSQMIHSYEQYF.

CDR3 DNA sequence: TGTGCCAGTAGTATAGGTTTCACTGAAGCTTTCTTT. Residues: CASSIGFTEAFF. The chain employs TRBV19 and TRBJ1-1; the D is unclear. This CDR3 spans 12 amino acids. CDR1 and CDR2 from the germline V gene are LNHDA and SQIVND (reference sequence). Trimming removed 1 base from V and 4 bases from J, with 4 bases in between.

This chain connects TRBV6-5 to TRBJ2-7, with a possible D match to TRBD1 (6 bases). The CDR3 is made up of 13 amino acids. Between the trimmed V and J ends, which lost 0 bases and 5 bases, there was a span of 8 bases. In germline, CDR1 is MNHEY, CDR2 SVGAGI. CDR3 bases: TGTGCCAGCAGTTACTCCGAGGGGGACGAGCAGTACTTC. Its protein product is CASSYSEGDEQYF.

The chain recombines TRBV11-2 with TRBJ2-5, with D possibly matching TRBD2 (6 bases). This CDR3 comprises 14 residues. Germline CDR1 and CDR2: SGHAT and FQNNGV. V lost 1 base and J 5 bases, leaving 11 bases between the germline ends. As DNA, the CDR3 is TGTGCCAGCAGCTTAGGCGGGGTGCGGGAGACCCAGTACTTC. Translating gives CASSLGGVRETQYF.

The V gene is TRBV4-1, the J gene TRBJ2-1; 15 bases match TRBD2. The CDR3 runs 17 residues. Germline CDR1 MGHRA, CDR2 YSYEKL. V was clipped by 4 bases and J by 8 bases; unmatched bases: 9. CDR3 amino acids: CASSPTGLAGGLDEQFF. CDR3 DNA sequence: TGCGCCAGCAGCCCCACTGGACTAGCGGGAGGGTTGGATGAGCAGTTCTTC.

Only one count was recorded for this clone. The V call is TRBV7-6, the J call TRBJ1-6, with D tentatively TRBD1 (6 bases). V lost 1 base, J lost 6 bases, and 13 bases lay in between. This CDR3 has 16 residues. CDR1 and CDR2 (germline): SGHVS, FNYEAQ. CDR3 in DNA: TGTGCCAGCAGCTTAGAAACCCGGGACATTAATTCACCCCTCCACTTT. This translates into CASSLETRDINSPLHF.

The chain carries TRBV9 and TRBJ1-5, with 9 bases aligning to TRBD1. V gave up 2 bases and J gave up 4 bases; unmatched junction bases: 4. CDR1 is SGDLS, CDR2 YYNGEE, per germline. The CDR3 has 15 residues. CDR3 residues: CASSVGQGFNQPQHF. CDR3 in DNA: TGTGCCAGCAGCGTCGGACAGGGGTTTAATCAGCCCCAGCATTTT.

The V call is TRBV7-3, the J call TRBJ2-7; no clear D. Between the trimmed V and J ends, which lost 4 bases and 2 bases, there was a span of 9 bases. CDR3 size: 13 residues. CDR1 and CDR2 from the germline V gene are SGHTA and FQGTGA. For the CDR3, the DNA is TGTGCCAGCAGCTACGGTCAGGCCTACGAGCAGTACTTC. It yields the protein CASSYGQAYEQYF.

The chain carries TRBV6-1 and TRBJ1-2, with a possible D match to TRBD1 (5 bases). There are 13 residues in the CDR3. V lost 0 bases to trimming and J lost 5 bases, with 7 bases between them. The germline V gene has CDR1 MNHNS and CDR2 SASEGT. CDR3 residues: CASSEADSYGYTF. The DNA of the CDR3 is TGTGCCAGCAGTGAAGCCGACAGTTATGGCTACACCTTC.

The chain recombines TRBV4-3 with TRBJ2-1, with 12 bases that match TRBD2. Per germline, CDR1 LGHNA and CDR2 YSLEER. The trim removed 0 bases at V and 0 bases at J, leaving 9 bases unmatched. The CDR3 has 20 residues. The CDR3 here is CASSQELASGRVGSYNEQFF. For the CDR3, the DNA is TGCGCCAGCAGCCAAGAGCTGGCTAGCGGGAGGGTGGGCTCCTACAATGAGCAGTTCTTC.

The rearrangement links TRBV7-3 to TRBJ1-5; possible D gene TRBD1, 6 bases. This CDR3 region has 16 residues. V lost 4 bases and J lost 2, with 15 bases in between. Germline CDR1 reads SGHTA; CDR2 reads FQGTGA. In nucleotides, the CDR3 is TGTGCCAGCAGCTATCCCGGACAGCGACGCAATCAGCCCCAGCATTTT. As protein: CASSYPGQRRNQPQHF.

In DNA form, the CDR3 reads TGTGCCAGCAGCATGGTTGGTTATGAAAAACTGTTTTTT. Protein: CASSMVGYEKLFF. The V and J genes are TRBV7-9 and TRBJ1-4, with D unclear. V lost 5 bases and J lost 6, with 10 bases in between. CDR3 length: 13 amino acids. CDR1 is SEHNR, CDR2 FQNEAQ, per germline (reference sequence).

This clone was seen only a few times. This chain links TRBV7-9 with TRBJ1-6, with a tentative D call TRBD1 (5 bases). Trimming cost V 4 bases and J 9 bases, with 22 bases left between them. This CDR3 has 17 amino acids. Germline CDR1 and CDR2: SEHNR and FQNEAQ (reference sequence). The CDR3 nucleotides read TGTGCCAGCAGCTCCCTCTACTTCCAGGGACTTGGTTCACCCCTCCACTTT. Its protein is CASSSLYFQGLGSPLHF.

V and J are TRBV5-4 and TRBJ1-2, with no clear D. Germline CDR1 SGHNT, CDR2 YYREEE (reference sequence). CDR3 length: 16 residues. V was pared by 6 bases and J by 4 bases, with 22 bases between. Here the CDR3 reads CASTPGFFSNFYGYTF. CDR3 DNA: TGTGCCAGCACCCCCGGGTTTTTCAGTAACTTCTATGGCTACACCTTC.

The CDR3: CAWSAPTGEGYTF. CDR3 DNA: TGTGCCTGGAGTGCCCCCACAGGGGAGGGCTACACCTTC. The V call is TRBV30, the J call TRBJ1-2, with TRBD1 identical over 7 bases. The V gene end was trimmed by 1 base and the J gene end by 8 bases; junction bases not matched to a gene: 7. This CDR3 has 13 residues. Germline V gene lookup returns CDR1 GTSNPN and CDR2 SVGIG (reference sequence). Full variable domain (outside the CDR3, taken from reference TRBV30 and TRBJ1-2): SQTIHQWPATLVQPVGSPLSLECTVEGTSNPNLYWYRQAAGRGLQLLFYSVGIGQISSEVPQNLSASRPQDRQFILSSKKLLLSDSGFYLCAWSAPTGEGYTFGSGTRLTVV.

The rearrangement joins TRBV28 to TRBJ2-7, with TRBD2 matching over 14 bases. The ends lost 5 bases at V and 4 bases at J; junction bases unmatched: 7. Germline V gene sequence: CDR1 MDHEN, CDR2 SYDVKM. The CDR3 loop spans 16 amino acids. CDR3 sequence: CASSLAGTSGSYEQYF. The CDR3 DNA sequence: TGTGCCAGCAGTCTCGCGGGGACTAGCGGGAGTTACGAGCAGTACTTC.

The DNA of the CDR3 is TGCAGTGCTATAGAGAACACTGAAGCTTTCTTT. Protein: CSAIENTEAFF. The chain recombines TRBV20-1 with TRBJ1-1; D is uncertain. From germline, CDR1 is DFQATT and CDR2 SNEGSKA (reference sequence). This CDR3 has 11 residues. V was shortened by 4 bases and J by 1 base, with 4 bases between the two germline ends.

CDR3 sequence reads: CASSKVRLAGGPPPYEQYF. CDR3 DNA sequence: TGTGCCAGCAGCAAAGTTAGGCTAGCGGGAGGGCCCCCGCCCTACGAGCAGTACTTC. The chain joins TRBV21-1 to TRBJ2-7; the table's D call, TRBD2, was not checked against the DNA. TRBV21-1 is described as a pseudogene. This CDR3 has 19 amino acids.

This chain joins TRBV7-2 and TRBJ1-3; 7 nucleotides line up with TRBD1. The CDR3 is made up of 18 amino acids. The germline V gene encodes CDR1 SGHTA and CDR2 FQGNSA. J gave up 0 bases and V 3 bases, and 11 bases lay outside the gene matches. The CDR3 sequence: CASSFLAQWDSSGNTIYF. The CDR3 DNA follows: TGTGCCAGCAGCTTCCTTGCCCAGTGGGACAGCTCTGGAAACACCATATATTTT.

V and J are TRBV7-9 and TRBJ1-1; D unresolved. The V end lost 7 bases, the J end lost 0 bases, and 12 bases lay between the germline ends. The germline V gene encodes CDR1 SEHNR and CDR2 FQNEAQ (reference sequence). The CDR3 totals 14 residues. The CDR3 is CASIPGLLNTEAFF. The CDR3 region has the DNA TGTGCCAGCATCCCCGGACTGTTGAACACTGAAGCTTTCTTT.

The gene calls are TRBV6-1 and TRBJ1-4; 11 positions agree with TRBD1. Losses at the gene ends were 3 bases for V and 8 bases for J; bases not matched to a gene: 5. The CDR3 sequence is 15 residues long. CDR1 and CDR2 (germline): MNHNS, SASEGT. CDR3 DNA: TGTGCCAGCAGTGACCACGGGACAGGGGGAGAAAAACTGTTTTTT. Protein sequence: CASSDHGTGGEKLFF.

This clone was counted once. The chain combines TRBV4-1 with TRBJ2-2, with D hard to call. The CDR3 is made up of 15 amino acids. Trimming took 1 base from V and 2 from J, leaving 8 bases between them. Germline CDR1 and CDR2: MGHRA and YSYEKL. The CDR3 is CASSQGPLNTGELFF. CDR3 nucleotide sequence: TGCGCCAGCAGCCAAGGCCCCCTAAACACCGGGGAGCTGTTTTTT.

The chain couples TRBV7-9 to TRBJ2-7; D is possibly TRBD1 (6 bases). Looked up from germline, CDR1 is SEHNR and CDR2 is FQNEAQ (reference sequence). CDR3 length equals 15 residues. V lost 4 bases to trimming and J lost 3 bases, with 16 bases between them. The CDR3 DNA is TGTGCCAGCAGCTCCTTGGACAGAATGGGCTACGAGCAGTACTTC. The encoded protein is CASSSLDRMGYEQYF.

This clone came up once. This rearrangement joins TRBV27 to TRBJ1-1, with 7 nucleotides matching TRBD1. The junction had 17 bases not matched to a gene; V was cut back by 5 bases and J by 5 bases. The CDR3 sequence is 17 residues long. Germline CDR1 reads MNHEY; CDR2 reads SMNVEV (reference sequence). CDR3 region: CASSLRPDRIVGTEAFF. DNA for the CDR3: TGTGCCAGCAGTCTAAGGCCGGACAGGATCGTTGGGACTGAAGCTTTCTTT.

This clone has just one count. The chain recombines TRBV9 with TRBJ2-1, with 8 bases aligning to TRBD1. From germline, CDR1 is SGDLS and CDR2 YYNGEE. The CDR3 is 15 residues long. V trimming: 3 bases; J trimming: 4 bases; junction bases outside the gene matches: 6. The CDR3 DNA sequence: TGTGCCAGCAGCGCCCGGGACAGGCTATACAATGAGCAGTTCTTC. It is translated as CASSARDRLYNEQFF.

The rearrangement joins TRBV21-1 to TRBJ2-7; TRBD1, the D gene given by the table, was not confirmed from the DNA. TRBV21-1 constitutes a pseudogene. The length of the CDR3 is 16 residues. The CDR3 region has the DNA TGTGCCAGCAGCAAAGGGGACAGGGGGGATGAGAACGAGCAGTACTTC. Translating gives CASSKGDRGDENEQYF.

The chain joins TRBV28 to TRBJ2-7; possibly TRBD1 for D (7 bases). Germline V lookup: CDR1 MDHEN, CDR2 SYDVKM. The V gene lost 2 bases and the J gene lost 4 bases, with 18 bases spanning the gap. The CDR3 length is 16 residues. In DNA form, the CDR3 reads TGTGCCAGCAGTTTAATAGGCAGGGGGGATTTTTACGAGCAGTACTTC. Residues: CASSLIGRGDFYEQYF.

The genes are TRBV27 and TRBJ2-7; possible D gene TRBD2, 6 bases. Deletions cut 8 bases from V and 2 bases from J, with 16 bases between. Per the germline V gene, CDR1 is MNHEY and CDR2 is SMNVEV (reference sequence). CDR3 length: 14 residues. CDR3 sequence: CASGGYTPPYEQYF. The DNA for the CDR3 is TGTGCCAGCGGAGGGTATACACCGCCCTACGAGCAGTACTTC.